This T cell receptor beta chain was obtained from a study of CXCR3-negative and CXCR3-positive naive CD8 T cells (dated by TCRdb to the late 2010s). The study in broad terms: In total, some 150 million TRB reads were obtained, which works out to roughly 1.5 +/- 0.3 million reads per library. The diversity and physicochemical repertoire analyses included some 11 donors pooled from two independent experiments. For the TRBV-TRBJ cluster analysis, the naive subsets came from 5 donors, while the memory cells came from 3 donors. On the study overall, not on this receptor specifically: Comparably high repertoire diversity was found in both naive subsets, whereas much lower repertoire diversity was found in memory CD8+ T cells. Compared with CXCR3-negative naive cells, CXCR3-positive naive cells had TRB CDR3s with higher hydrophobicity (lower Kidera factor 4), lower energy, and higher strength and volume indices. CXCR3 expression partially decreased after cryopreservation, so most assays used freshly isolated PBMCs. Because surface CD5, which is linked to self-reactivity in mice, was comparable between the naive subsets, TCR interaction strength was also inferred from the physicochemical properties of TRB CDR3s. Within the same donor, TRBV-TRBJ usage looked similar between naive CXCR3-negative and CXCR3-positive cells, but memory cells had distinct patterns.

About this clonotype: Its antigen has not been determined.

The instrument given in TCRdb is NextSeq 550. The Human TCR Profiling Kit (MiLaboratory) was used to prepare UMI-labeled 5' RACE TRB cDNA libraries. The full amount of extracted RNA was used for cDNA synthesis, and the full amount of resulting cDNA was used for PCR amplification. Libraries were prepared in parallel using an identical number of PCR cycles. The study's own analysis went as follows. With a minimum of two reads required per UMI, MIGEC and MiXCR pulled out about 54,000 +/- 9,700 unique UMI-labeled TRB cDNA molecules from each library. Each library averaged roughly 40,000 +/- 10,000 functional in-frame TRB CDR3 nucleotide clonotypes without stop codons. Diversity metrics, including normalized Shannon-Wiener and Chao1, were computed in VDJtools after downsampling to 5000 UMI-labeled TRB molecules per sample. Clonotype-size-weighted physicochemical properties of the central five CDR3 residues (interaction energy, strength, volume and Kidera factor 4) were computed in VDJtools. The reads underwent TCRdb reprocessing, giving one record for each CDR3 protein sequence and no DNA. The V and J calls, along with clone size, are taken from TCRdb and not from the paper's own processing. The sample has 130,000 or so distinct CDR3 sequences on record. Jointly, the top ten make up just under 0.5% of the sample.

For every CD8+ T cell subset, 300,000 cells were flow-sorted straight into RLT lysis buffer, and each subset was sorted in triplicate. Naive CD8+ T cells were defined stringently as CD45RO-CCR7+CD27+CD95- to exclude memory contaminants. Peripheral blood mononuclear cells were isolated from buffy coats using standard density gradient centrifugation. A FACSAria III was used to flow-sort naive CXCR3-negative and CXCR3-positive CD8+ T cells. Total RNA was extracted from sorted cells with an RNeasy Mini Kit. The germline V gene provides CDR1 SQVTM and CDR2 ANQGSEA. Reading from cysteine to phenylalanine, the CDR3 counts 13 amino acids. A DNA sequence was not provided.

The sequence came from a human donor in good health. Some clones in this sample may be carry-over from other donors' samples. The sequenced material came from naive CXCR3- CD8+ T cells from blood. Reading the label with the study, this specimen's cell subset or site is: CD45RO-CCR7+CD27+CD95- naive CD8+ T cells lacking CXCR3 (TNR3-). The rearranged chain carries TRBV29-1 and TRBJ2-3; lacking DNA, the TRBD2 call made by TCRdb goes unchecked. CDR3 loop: CSVGGGSTDTQYF.